Listed below are T cell receptor beta chains from one sample, sequenced in a study of T cell responses to AZD1222 COVID-19 vaccine. Data came from immunoSEQ multiplex PCR; TCRdb stores just in-frame clones and leaves some out. The repertoire has 120,000 to 150,000 clones, around 90% of them found once; the top ten carry around 1.7%. Source: peripheral blood, taken 28 days after the second AZD1222 dose. These TCRs come from an adult who received the AZD1222 COVID-19 vaccine. CDR3s include the opening cysteine and the closing phenylalanine or tryptophan. Fields, in order: J gene, clone size, V gene, D gene, CDR3 DNA, CDR3 protein. D genes are given only for firm matches. Part of the rows lack a size; the others show once, few, many or a class for expanded clones.

J: TRBJ1-1
size: NA
V: TRBV18
D: NA
DNA: TGTGCCAGCTCACCCGCCGCCTTCTCACCTTGGGGCACTGAAGCTTTCTTT
CDR3: CASSPAAFSPWGTEAFF

J: TRBJ1-5
size: NA
V: TRBV19
D: NA
DNA: TGTGCCAGTACCCGACAGGCAGATAGCAATCAGCCCCAGCATTTT
CDR3: CASTRQADSNQPQHF

J: TRBJ1-1
size: NA
V: TRBV18
D: NA
DNA: TGTGCCAGCTCACACCGTTTGGTAATTCGCTCGGGCCTGTACACTGAAGCTTTCTTT
CDR3: CASSHRLVIRSGLYTEAFF

J: TRBJ2-7
size: NA
V: TRBV2
D: TRBD1
DNA: TGTGCCAGCAGCCGGGACAGAGAGAACTACGAGCAGTACTTC
CDR3: CASSRDRENYEQYF

J: TRBJ1-1
size: NA
V: TRBV7-2
D: NA
DNA: TGTGCCAGCAGCTTAGGTTGGGCCTTCACCACTGAAGCTTTCTTT
CDR3: CASSLGWAFTTEAFF

J: TRBJ1-4
size: NA
V: TRBV6-2/TRBV6-3
D: TRBD1
DNA: TGTGCCAGCAGCGGCTTAACAGGGGTCATTTTT
CDR3: CASSGLTGVIF

J: TRBJ2-2
size: few
V: TRBV3-1/TRBV3-2
D: TRBD2
DNA: TGTGCCAGCAGCCAGGTTAGCGGGAGGGGGAACACCGGGGAGCTGTTTTTT
CDR3: CASSQVSGRGNTGELFF

J: TRBJ2-7
size: once
V: TRBV27
D: TRBD2
DNA: TGTGCCAGCAGTCTACAGCCCCCGGGGGCAGCGGGAGGCCGTATATACGAGCAGTACTTC
CDR3: CASSLQPPGAAGGRIYEQYF

J: TRBJ2-5
size: NA
V: TRBV15
D: NA
DNA: TGTGCCACCAGCGGGACGGAGACCCAGTACTTC
CDR3: CATSGTETQYF

J: TRBJ1-3
size: NA
V: TRBV28
D: TRBD1
DNA: TGTGCCAGCGGGGGGGCCACCGGGACAGAAGGAAACACCATATATTTT
CDR3: CASGGATGTEGNTIYF

J: TRBJ2-3
size: NA
V: TRBV19
D: NA
DNA: TGTGCCAGTAGTGGAACTAGTTCTGATACGCAGTATTTT
CDR3: CASSGTSSDTQYF

J: TRBJ1-1
size: NA
V: TRBV11-2
D: TRBD1
DNA: TGTGCCAGCAGCTTTCAGGGGGAGAACACTGAAGCTTTCTTT
CDR3: CASSFQGENTEAFF

J: TRBJ1-5
size: NA
V: TRBV5-6
D: NA
DNA: TGTGCCAGCAGCCCCCGAGGGGCGGGTCAGCCCCAGCATTTT
CDR3: CASSPRGAGQPQHF

J: TRBJ1-5
size: NA
V: TRBV10-2
D: NA
DNA: TGCGCCAGCAGTGATTCAGGGACACCTAATCAGCCCCAGCATTTT
CDR3: CASSDSGTPNQPQHF

J: TRBJ2-7
size: NA
V: TRBV11-2
D: NA
DNA: TGTGCCAGCAGCCCACTTGCGTCCTCCTACGAGCAGTACTTC
CDR3: CASSPLASSYEQYF

J: TRBJ2-1
size: NA
V: TRBV11-2
D: NA
DNA: TGTGCCAGCAGCTTAGACCGGATACGTGAGCAGTTCTTC
CDR3: CASSLDRIREQFF

J: TRBJ2-3
size: NA
V: TRBV9
D: NA
DNA: TGTGCCAGCAGCCAGACTACCCGTTACACAGATACGCAGTATTTT
CDR3: CASSQTTRYTDTQYF

J: TRBJ2-3
size: NA
V: TRBV28
D: TRBD2
DNA: TGTGCCAGCAGCATAACCGGGACTAGCGGGAGCACAGATACGCAGTATTTT
CDR3: CASSITGTSGSTDTQYF

J: TRBJ2-1
size: NA
V: TRBV7-9
D: NA
DNA: TGTGCCAGCAGCTTTTTGGTATCGGCGGAAACCACCTACAATGAGCAGTTCTTC
CDR3: CASSFLVSAETTYNEQFF

J: TRBJ1-5
size: few
V: TRBV7-2
D: TRBD1
DNA: TGTGCCAGCAGCTTGGGGCAGGGGGCGGGCCCCCAGCATTTT
CDR3: CASSLGQGAGPQHF

J: TRBJ1-2
size: NA
V: TRBV19
D: NA
DNA: TGTGCCAGTAGTATTGGATCCCATCCAGAACGGTATGGCTACACCTTC
CDR3: CASSIGSHPERYGYTF

J: TRBJ1-6
size: NA
V: TRBV7-2
D: TRBD1
DNA: TGTGCCAGCAGCTTAGCATCTACAGGGGGTTCACCCCTCCACTTT
CDR3: CASSLASTGGSPLHF

J: TRBJ1-3
size: NA
V: TRBV7-2
D: TRBD1
DNA: TGTGCCAGCAGCCACGTGACAGGGCCAGGAAACACCATATATTTT
CDR3: CASSHVTGPGNTIYF

J: TRBJ1-1
size: NA
V: TRBV20-1
D: NA
DNA: TGCAGTGCTAGTGGGATCACCAGGGGTATGAACACTGAAGCTTTCTTT
CDR3: CSASGITRGMNTEAFF

J: TRBJ1-2
size: NA
V: TRBV19
D: TRBD1
DNA: TGTGCCAGTAGTATGCGACAGGGGTTCGGGGGCTACACCTTC
CDR3: CASSMRQGFGGYTF

J: TRBJ2-1
size: NA
V: TRBV3-1/TRBV3-2
D: TRBD2
DNA: TGTGCCAGCAGCCAAGATCTCCGCGCGCCTAGCGGGATACACAATGAGCAGTTCTTC
CDR3: CASSQDLRAPSGIHNEQFF

J: TRBJ1-5
size: NA
V: TRBV28
D: NA
DNA: TGTGCCAGCAGACCCACGGGGTTCTTTCAGCCCCAGCATTTT
CDR3: CASRPTGFFQPQHF

J: TRBJ1-2
size: NA
V: TRBV10-3
D: TRBD1
DNA: TGTGCCATCAGTGAGACAGGGGCCTATGGCTACACCTTC
CDR3: CAISETGAYGYTF

J: TRBJ2-2
size: once
V: TRBV9
D: NA
DNA: TGTGCCAGCAGCGTAGCCCCAGGCGGAGGGGAGCTGTTTTTT
CDR3: CASSVAPGGGELFF

J: TRBJ1-5
size: NA
V: TRBV18
D: NA
DNA: TGTGCCAGCTCACCACAAGGTCGGAATCAGCCCCAGCATTTT
CDR3: CASSPQGRNQPQHF

J: TRBJ1-1
size: NA
V: TRBV29-1
D: NA
DNA: TGCAGCGTTGATGAGGTTCAAGGGTCTAGAGGGGAGACTTTCTTT
CDR3: CSVDEVQGSRGETFF

J: TRBJ2-7
size: few
V: TRBV4-3
D: NA
DNA: TGCGCCAGCAGCCAAGATTTCCCCAGGGCAGCCAAGCAGTACTTC
CDR3: CASSQDFPRAAKQYF

J: TRBJ1-2
size: NA
V: TRBV7-2
D: TRBD1
DNA: TGTGCCAGCAGCTTAGAACAGGGGATTGGCTACACCTTC
CDR3: CASSLEQGIGYTF

J: TRBJ1-4
size: NA
V: TRBV6-5
D: NA
DNA: TGTGCCAGCAGCTCCCTAAGGGCGGGGGATGAAAAACTGTTTTTT
CDR3: CASSSLRAGDEKLFF

J: TRBJ2-3
size: NA
V: TRBV7-2
D: NA
DNA: TGTGCCAGCAGCTTCCGACCCGCCTCTGGGGAGGGGGCAGATACGCAGTATTTT
CDR3: CASSFRPASGEGADTQYF

J: TRBJ2-7
size: NA
V: TRBV4-3
D: TRBD1
DNA: TGCGCCAGCAGCCACGCCGACAGGGGGCCCTACGAGCAGTACTTC
CDR3: CASSHADRGPYEQYF

J: TRBJ2-1
size: NA
V: TRBV19
D: NA
DNA: TGTGCCAGTAGTAGCCAGCGGTATAAGGGCAATGAGCAGTTCTTC
CDR3: CASSSQRYKGNEQFF

J: TRBJ1-1
size: NA
V: TRBV28
D: NA
DNA: TGTGCCAGCAGTTTATTAGGCCCGGGGGACACTGAAGCTTTCTTT
CDR3: CASSLLGPGDTEAFF

J: TRBJ1-2
size: NA
V: TRBV9
D: TRBD1
DNA: TGTGCCAGCAGCGTCGGCGGACAGGGGGTCCCTGGCTATGGCTACACCTTC
CDR3: CASSVGGQGVPGYGYTF

J: TRBJ2-2
size: NA
V: TRBV24-1
D: TRBD2
DNA: TGTGCCACCACGGCGGGAGGGCCTGGCGGGGAGCTGTTTTTT
CDR3: CATTAGGPGGELFF

J: TRBJ1-1
size: NA
V: TRBV24-1
D: TRBD1
DNA: TGTGCCAGCAGCCAGGGGGGGAACACTGAAGCTTTCTTT
CDR3: CASSQGGNTEAFF

J: TRBJ2-7
size: NA
V: TRBV27
D: TRBD1
DNA: TGTGCCAGCAGTCTCTCAGGGGGTACTGGTGCCTACGAGCAGTACTTC
CDR3: CASSLSGGTGAYEQYF

J: TRBJ2-5
size: NA
V: TRBV3-1/TRBV3-2
D: TRBD1
DNA: TGTGCCAGCAGCCAGGGAGGGGGACAGGGGGCCTCAGAGACCCAGTACTTC
CDR3: CASSQGGGQGASETQYF

J: TRBJ2-3
size: NA
V: TRBV11-3
D: NA
DNA: TGTGCCAGCACCGGGAGTAGTACAGATACGCAGTATTTT
CDR3: CASTGSSTDTQYF

J: TRBJ1-1
size: NA
V: TRBV30
D: NA
DNA: TGTGCCTGGAGTGTAATGGCTGGGGGCGGGGAAGCTTTCTTT
CDR3: CAWSVMAGGGEAFF

J: TRBJ1-5
size: NA
V: TRBV7-2
D: NA
DNA: TGTGCCAGCAGCTTCTGGGGGGGTGGCAATCAGCCCCAGCATTTT
CDR3: CASSFWGGGNQPQHF